Below, 15 T cell receptor beta chains from the same sample are listed, as sequenced in a study of blood T cell repertoires in COVID-19. The method was immunoSEQ multiplex PCR; TCRdb's version includes in-frame clones alone and lacks a portion of them. The table has more than 200,000 clones, 86% seen once. Sequenced: peripheral blood. All receptors derive from a young man with active or convalescent COVID-19.

The chain combines TRBV6-1 with TRBJ1-5, with 8 bases matching TRBD1. CDR1 is MNHNS, CDR2 SASEGT, per germline. Losses at the gene ends were 2 bases for V and 6 bases for J; bases not matched to a gene: 3. The CDR3 extends over 14 amino acids. Written as DNA, the CDR3 is TGTGCCAGCAGTGAACGTACAGGGGGTCAGCCCCAGCATTTT. Translation gives CASSERTGGQPQHF.

In DNA, the CDR3 is TGTGCCAGCAGCTTAATCCAGGGCGAAAAACTGTTTTTT. This sequence encodes CASSLIQGEKLFF. The gene calls are TRBV7-2 and TRBJ1-4, with D perhaps matching TRBD1 (5 bases). With 2 bases removed from V and 8 bases from J, the gap between germline ends came to 9 bases. This CDR3 has 13 amino acids. The V gene's germline CDR1 is SGHTA and CDR2 FQGNSA. Full variable domain (missing parts from reference TRBV7-2 and TRBJ1-4): GAGVSQSPSNKVTEKGKDVELRCDPISGHTALYWYRQSLGQGLEFLIYFQGNSAPDKSGLPSDRFSAERTGGSVSTLTIQRTQQEDSAVYLCASSLIQGEKLFFGSGTQLSVL.

The rearrangement links TRBV24-1 to TRBJ2-1; 11 nucleotides match TRBD1. Germline V gene data show CDR1 as KGHDR and CDR2 as SFDVKD. The CDR3 is 16 amino acids. V gave up 4 bases and J gave up 2 bases; unmatched junction bases: 3. Here the CDR3 reads CATSEGGQGAYNEQFF. The CDR3 DNA sequence: TGTGCCACCAGTGAGGGGGGACAGGGGGCCTACAATGAGCAGTTCTTC.

Comments on this clone: This sample includes further DNA sequences coding for the same CDR3. The DNA for the CDR3 is TGTGCCAGCAGCCAAGATAAGGACGCCGTTATCTTTGGGGACAGGGGGCATTATGGCTACACCTTC. It is translated as CASSQDKDAVIFGDRGHYGYTF. This chain connects TRBV4-2 to TRBJ1-2, with 12 bases fitting TRBD1. Trimming cost V 0 bases and J 5 bases; bases outside gene matches: 22. The CDR3 has 22 residues. Germline CDR1 and CDR2: LGHNA and YNFKEQ.

The chain combines TRBV9 with TRBJ1-3, with TRBD1 matching 9 bases. This CDR3 has 14 amino acids. Per germline, CDR1 SGDLS and CDR2 YYNGEE. J was trimmed by 1 base and V by 6 bases; bases with no gene match: 2. The CDR3 protein is CASTGTGSGNTIYF. The CDR3 nucleotides are TGTGCCAGCACTGGGACAGGGTCTGGAAACACCATATATTTT.

In DNA, the CDR3 is TGTGCCGTTTATCCCACAGACACCGGGGAGCTGTTTTTT. Translation gives CAVYPTDTGELFF. The J gene is TRBJ2-2, the V gene TRBV19; D ambiguous. The CDR3 length is 13 residues. V lost 11 bases, J lost 3 bases, and 13 bases lay in between. Per the germline V gene, CDR1 is LNHDA and CDR2 is SQIVND (reference sequence).

This chain connects TRBV5-1 to TRBJ1-5, with 8 bases that match TRBD1. This CDR3 comprises 14 residues. J was trimmed by 7 bases and V by 2 bases; bases with no gene match: 5. Germline CDR1 is SGHRS and CDR2 is YFSETQ. The CDR3 spells CASSFTGGGQPQHF. The CDR3 DNA reads TGCGCCAGCAGCTTCACAGGGGGGGGACAGCCCCAGCATTTT.

A single count supports this clone. The V gene is TRBV6-4, the J gene TRBJ1-2; D call uncertain. Between the trimmed V and J ends, which lost 9 bases and 6 bases, there was a span of 23 bases. There are 15 residues in the CDR3. The germline CDR1 and CDR2 sequences are MRHNA and SNTAGT. CDR3 residues: CARVPSAAALDGYTF. The DNA for the CDR3 is TGTGCCAGAGTCCCCTCGGCGGCGGCACTAGATGGCTACACCTTC.

This clone came up a few times. The V call is TRBV19, the J call TRBJ1-2, with D possibly matching TRBD1 (6 bases). V lost 1 base to trimming and J lost 7 bases, with 13 bases between them. CDR3 length: 14 residues. Germline V gene lookup returns CDR1 LNHDA and CDR2 SQIVND (reference sequence). CDR3 bases: TGTGCCAGTAGTATAGTTAACAGGGTTGTTGGCTACACCTTC. This gives the protein CASSIVNRVVGYTF. Variable domain in full (rest from reference TRBV19 and TRBJ1-2): DGGITQSPKYLFRKEGQNVTLSCEQNLNHDAMYWYRQDPGQGLRLIYYSQIVNDFQKGDIAEGYSVSREKKESFPLTVTSAQKNPTAFYLCASSIVNRVVGYTFGSGTRLTVV.

The rearrangement links TRBV6-5 to TRBJ2-1; maybe TRBD2 (5 bases). V dropped 7 bases and J dropped 1 base, with 8 bases sitting between them. In germline, CDR1 is MNHEY, CDR2 SVGAGI. The CDR3 is made up of 13 amino acids. The CDR3 DNA reads TGTGCCAGCACTGGAGGATCCTACAATGAGCAGTTCTTC. It specifies CASTGGSYNEQFF.

The chain couples TRBV29-1 to TRBJ1-1; D perhaps matches TRBD1 (6 bases). Looked up from germline, CDR1 is SQVTM and CDR2 is ANQGSEA. This CDR3 comprises 13 residues. Trimming stripped 6 bases from V and 2 bases from J, with 13 bases between. Here the CDR3 reads CSVTDRYNTEAFF. The CDR3 bases are TGCAGCGTGACGGACAGATATAACACTGAAGCTTTCTTT.

CDR3 protein: CASSQLTGVFNSPLHF. The CDR3 DNA reads TGCGCCAGCAGCCAGCTGACAGGGGTGTTTAATTCACCCCTCCACTTT. J is TRBJ1-6 and V is TRBV4-3; 8 bases line up with TRBD1. The ends lost 3 bases at V and 6 bases at J; junction bases unmatched: 7. In germline, CDR1 is LGHNA, CDR2 YSLEER. This CDR3 contains 16 residues.

J is TRBJ1-2 and V is TRBV5-6; D gene ambiguous. Trimming shortened V by 3 bases and J by 3 bases, and 6 bases separated the two germline ends. Germline CDR1 is SGHDT and CDR2 is YYEEEE. The CDR3 is 12 amino acids. CDR3 sequence reads: CASSSSYYGYTF. The CDR3 region has the DNA TGTGCCAGCAGCTCATCATACTATGGCTACACCTTC.

This chain connects TRBV4-1 to TRBJ1-1; the D gene is possibly TRBD1 (5 bases). Trimming removed 2 bases at V and 5 bases at J, with 15 bases between. The germline V gene encodes CDR1 MGHRA and CDR2 YSYEKL. The CDR3 is made up of 15 amino acids. The CDR3 protein is CASSQTSGSWTEAFF. In DNA, the CDR3 is TGCGCCAGCAGCCAAACCTCAGGGTCGTGGACTGAAGCTTTCTTT.

The CDR3, as DNA: TGTGCCAGCTCACCACCAGGGGGAGCTAGGGACAATCAGCCCCAGCATTTT. It is translated as CASSPPGGARDNQPQHF. The chain couples TRBV18 to TRBJ1-5; D possibly corresponds to TRBD1 (6 bases). The V end was cut by 0 bases, the J end by 3 bases, with 15 bases between. CDR1 KGHSH and CDR2 LQKENI come from the germline V gene. The CDR3 contains 17 residues.